This TCR beta chain appears in the sequencing data of a study of T-cell reconstitution after alpha-beta-depleted transplantation in children. Preparation of the TCRbeta library used unique molecular identifiers. TCRdb analysed the PCR reads with MiXCR anew, one entry per CDR3 protein. The repertoire includes 800,000 to 1,000,000 distinct CDR3 sequences, roughly 29% of them detected once, and more than 25% sits in the top ten. V was pared by 1 base and J by 12 bases, with 12 bases of the junction left unmatched. This CDR3 has 15 amino acids. Looked up from germline, CDR1 is SGHAT and CDR2 is FQNNGV. Worth noting for this clonotype: Its antigen is as yet unknown.

General study results and limits: Surviving recipient cells, namely T cells and thymic progenitors, were the source of high day-60 TCRbeta diversity in some patients. Diversity and T-cell counts at one year after transplant derived mostly from new T cells. Roughly two months post-transplant, alpha-beta T cells reportedly originated from several hundred graft clones that had expanded.

This sample comprised PBMCs, mostly from graft donor cells, obtained 360 days after TCRalphabeta/CD19-depleted stem cell transplant. The chain links TRBV11-2 to TRBJ2-1, with 7 bases that match TRBD1. This receptor was identified in a boy younger than two who had a stem cell transplant for SCID, so the T cells may come from the graft donor. In nucleotides, the CDR3 is TGTGCCAGCAGCTTAGGGACAGGACGCGCCATTGGGCAGTTCTTC. Residues: CASSLGTGRAIGQFF. Full variable domain (remainder filled in from reference TRBV11-2 and TRBJ2-1): EAGVAQSPRYKIIEKRQSVAFWCNPISGHATLYWYQQILGQGPKLLIQFQNNGVVDDSQLPKDRFSAERLKGVDSTLKIQPAKLEDSAVYLCASSLGTGRAIGQFFGPGTRLTVL.